The 29 T cell receptor beta chains below all came from one sample that was sequenced in a study of blood T cell repertoires in COVID-19. TCRdb's table, derived via immunoSEQ multiplex PCR, lists solely in-frame clones and lacks some. The sample holds about 160,000 clones, roughly 87% seen once. Source material: peripheral blood. The receptors shown here come from a woman aged 55-70 years who had recovered from COVID-19.

The V gene is TRBV6-4, the J gene TRBJ2-2; 9 bases line up with TRBD2. This CDR3 has 17 residues. Germline V gene lookup returns CDR1 MRHNA and CDR2 SNTAGT. Trimming took 0 bases from V and 5 from J; bases not matched to a gene: 7. For the CDR3, the DNA is TGTGCCAGCAGTGACTCCGAGGCGGGGGGGCCGACCGGGGAGCTGTTTTTT. Translation: CASSDSEAGGPTGELFF.

The V and J genes are TRBV5-1 and TRBJ2-7; 8 bases agree with TRBD1. After removal of 0 bases from V and 5 bases from J, the junction contained 1 base not matched to a gene. The CDR3 totals 13 residues. CDR1 is SGHRS and CDR2 is YFSETQ in the germline V gene. CDR3 DNA sequence: TGCGCCAGCAGCTTGGACAGGGGGAACGAGCAGTACTTC. Protein: CASSLDRGNEQYF.

The J gene is TRBJ2-5, the V gene TRBV10-3, with TRBD2 matching over 9 bases. The germline gives CDR1 ENHRY, CDR2 SYGVKD. The CDR3 covers 15 residues. The ends lost 3 bases at V and 2 bases at J; junction bases unmatched: 4. The CDR3: CAISDAGGRQETQYF. CDR3 coding DNA: TGTGCCATCAGTGATGCGGGGGGGAGGCAAGAGACCCAGTACTTC.

The chain links TRBV6-5 to TRBJ2-1; 7 bases line up with TRBD1. Germline trimming cut 6 bases from V and 0 bases from J; bases unmatched to any gene: 8. There are 16 residues in the CDR3. CDR1 is MNHEY, CDR2 SVGAGI, per germline. CDR3 sequence reads: CASSYRGLSSYNEQFF. The CDR3 bases are TGTGCCAGCAGCTACAGGGGCCTAAGCTCCTACAATGAGCAGTTCTTC.

The genes are TRBV11-2 and TRBJ1-2; D is unresolved. This CDR3 comprises 17 residues. Germline CDR1 reads SGHAT; CDR2 reads FQNNGV. V was clipped by 1 base and J by 7 bases, with 22 bases between them. The chain's CDR3 is CASSLVGENPPLSGYTF. The DNA for the CDR3 is TGTGCCAGCAGCTTAGTCGGGGAAAACCCACCCTTGTCTGGCTACACCTTC.

The chain carries TRBV5-8 and TRBJ1-4, with TRBD1 matching 7 bases. V was pared by 4 bases and J by 0 bases, with 6 bases of the junction left unmatched. Germline V gives CDR1 SGHTS, CDR2 YDEGEE. This CDR3 contains 16 residues. The CDR3 is CASSKETGATNEKLFF. The CDR3 region has the DNA TGTGCCAGCAGCAAAGAAACAGGGGCAACTAATGAAAAACTGTTTTTT.

This sequence joins TRBV20-1 and TRBJ1-5; D not resolved. Per germline, CDR1 DFQATT and CDR2 SNEGSKA (reference sequence). Deletions cut 5 bases from V and 6 bases from J, with 8 bases between. The CDR3 extends over 11 amino acids. The CDR3 protein is CSAADSQPQHF. The CDR3 region has the DNA TGCAGTGCTGCTGACTCTCAGCCCCAGCATTTT.

This chain links TRBV6-2 or TRBV6-3 with TRBJ1-4, with 7 nucleotides matching TRBD1. V was clipped by 3 bases and J by 0 bases; unmatched bases: 7. CDR3 length: 17 residues. CDR1 is MNHEY, CDR2 SVGEGT, per germline. CDR3 protein: CASSYASQGATNEKLFF. The CDR3 DNA reads as TGTGCCAGCAGTTATGCGTCGCAGGGGGCAACTAATGAAAAACTGTTTTTT.

CDR3 residues: CASTSPGQGTTNEKLFF. In DNA form, the CDR3 reads TGTGCCAGCACCTCGCCGGGACAGGGGACCACTAATGAAAAACTGTTTTTT. The rearrangement uses TRBV6-4 and TRBJ1-4, with 10 bases fitting TRBD1. Trimming removed 7 bases from V and 2 bases from J; junction bases left unmatched: 10. The CDR3 covers 17 residues. Germline assignment: CDR1 MRHNA and CDR2 SNTAGT.

This clone has a single count. Other DNA sequences in this sample translate to the same CDR3. The CDR3 is CASSLGQGGNEKLFF. The CDR3 bases are TGTGCCAGCAGCCTCGGACAGGGAGGTAATGAAAAACTGTTTTTT. The chain combines TRBV5-4 with TRBJ1-4, with 8 bases aligning to TRBD1. The CDR3 totals 15 residues. In germline, CDR1 is SGHNT, CDR2 YYREEE (reference sequence). J lost 4 bases, V lost 4 bases, and 6 bases had no gene match.

This chain uses TRBV14 with TRBJ2-2, with D hard to call. CDR1 is SGHDN, CDR2 FVKESK, per germline. The CDR3 sequence is 15 residues long. V lost 1 base, J lost 0 bases, and 6 bases lay in between. The CDR3 bases are TGTGCCAGCAGCCAAGCCAGGACGAACACCGGGGAGCTGTTTTTT. Translating it yields CASSQARTNTGELFF. The full variable domain, completed using reference TRBV14 and TRBJ2-2, is EAGVTQFPSHSVIEKGQTVTLRCDPISGHDNLYWYRRVMGKEIKFLLHFVKESKQDESGMPNNRFLAERTGGTYSTLKVQPAELEDSGVYFCASSQARTNTGELFFGEGSRLTVL.

The genes are TRBV4-1 and TRBJ2-7; perhaps TRBD2 as D (5 bases). The ends were cut back, 3 bases at V and 2 bases at J, with 17 bases in the middle. Germline V lookup: CDR1 MGHRA, CDR2 YSYEKL. This CDR3 comprises 16 residues. This CDR3 is CASSHDGSGKAYEQYF. The DNA of the CDR3 is TGCGCCAGCAGCCATGATGGGAGCGGTAAGGCCTACGAGCAGTACTTC.

The genes are TRBV7-2 and TRBJ1-4; the match to TRBD1 covers 11 bases. V dropped 5 bases and J dropped 7; count of bases not matched to a gene: 6. Germline CDR1 is SGHTA and CDR2 is FQGNSA. This CDR3 is built from 15 residues. CDR3 nucleotide sequence: TGTGCCAGCAGCCTACGGACAGGGGGCTTTGAAAAACTGTTTTTT. This sequence encodes CASSLRTGGFEKLFF.

The V and J genes are TRBV10-1 and TRBJ2-7; D is perhaps TRBD1 (6 bases). Germline CDR1 WNHNN, CDR2 SYGVQD (reference sequence). Trimming pared 2 bases from V and 6 bases from J, leaving 11 bases between. The CDR3 has 13 amino acids. The DNA for the CDR3 is TGCGCCAGCAGTGAGCGGCTGACAGGCGAGCAGTACTTC. This codes for CASSERLTGEQYF.

This chain connects TRBV11-2 to TRBJ2-7; maybe TRBD1 (6 bases). Trimming shortened V by 5 bases and J by 7 bases, and 15 bases separated the two germline ends. The CDR3 consists of 13 residues. The germline CDR1 and CDR2 sequences are SGHAT and FQNNGV. CDR3 sequence: CASSRTAQGEQYF. The CDR3 nucleotides read TGTGCCAGCAGCCGGACAGCCCAGGGGGAGCAGTACTTC.

The chain employs TRBV2 and TRBJ1-2; unclear D gene. CDR3 size: 12 residues. Germline V gene lookup returns CDR1 SNHLY and CDR2 FYNNEI. Trimming pared 6 bases from V and 4 bases from J, leaving 9 bases between. The CDR3 protein is CASRRTLYGYTF. The CDR3 coding sequence is TGTGCCAGCAGGCGGACTCTCTATGGCTACACCTTC.

The J gene is TRBJ2-2, the V gene TRBV4-3; a possible D gene is TRBD1 (5 bases). From germline, CDR1 is LGHNA and CDR2 YSLEER. V dropped 0 bases and J dropped 7 bases, with 15 bases sitting between them. The CDR3 contains 16 residues. CDR3 bases: TGCGCCAGCAGCCAAGATCTCCAGGGTTGGAACGGGGAGCTGTTTTTT. Protein product: CASSQDLQGWNGELFF.

The CDR3 DNA is TGCGCCAGCAGTGATCCGAAAGGAGGGAACTCTGGAAACACCATATATTTT. This codes for CASSDPKGGNSGNTIYF. The chain uses TRBV10-1 and TRBJ1-3; D gene ambiguous. The germline CDR1 and CDR2 sequences are WNHNN and SYGVQD (reference sequence). V lost 3 bases to trimming and J lost 0 bases, with 15 bases between them. The CDR3 is 17 residues long.

The rearrangement links TRBV7-8 to TRBJ2-5, with 7 bases aligning to TRBD2. This CDR3 is built from 14 residues. The germline V gene has CDR1 SGHVS and CDR2 FQNEAQ. The V gene end was trimmed by 3 bases and the J gene end by 1 base; junction bases not matched to a gene: 2. This CDR3 reads CASSFGTIQETQYF. For the CDR3, the DNA is TGTGCCAGCAGCTTCGGGACTATCCAAGAGACCCAGTACTTC.

The V call is TRBV19, the J call TRBJ2-7; D is perhaps TRBD2 (6 bases). The V gene's germline CDR1 is LNHDA and CDR2 SQIVND (reference sequence). The CDR3 runs 16 residues. V lost 6 bases and J 2 bases, leaving 20 bases between the germline ends. The CDR3 is CASSVGTGSQTYEQYF. The DNA of the CDR3 is TGTGCCAGTAGCGTCGGAACCGGGAGCCAGACCTACGAGCAGTACTTC.

This rearrangement joins TRBV5-4 to TRBJ2-5; 8 nucleotides align to TRBD2. V shed 0 bases, J shed 4 bases, and the junction held 11 bases outside the gene matches. CDR1 and CDR2 (germline): SGHNT, YYREEE (reference sequence). The CDR3 extends over 17 amino acids. The DNA for the CDR3 is TGTGCCAGCAGCTTGGCCGGTACCGGGGGGGCACGAGAGACCCAGTACTTC. Its translation: CASSLAGTGGARETQYF.

The V call is TRBV7-8, the J call TRBJ2-7, with 8 bases that match TRBD2. Per the germline V gene, CDR1 is SGHVS and CDR2 is FQNEAQ. Trimming cost V 0 bases and J 7 bases; bases outside gene matches: 11. This CDR3 contains 16 residues. CDR3: CASSLASGGAREEQYF. CDR3 bases: TGTGCCAGCAGCTTAGCCAGCGGGGGCGCGAGGGAGGAGCAGTACTTC.

This clone appeared a single time. V usage is TRBV28 and J usage is TRBJ2-7; D might be TRBD2 (5 bases). CDR1 and CDR2 (germline): MDHEN, SYDVKM. V was cut by 6 bases and J by 4 bases, with 19 bases left in between. This CDR3 is 15 amino acids long. The CDR3 sequence is CASRPVEAMSYEQYF. The DNA of the CDR3 is TGTGCCAGCAGACCCGTGGAGGCGATGAGTTACGAGCAGTACTTC.

The count of this clone is one. The V and J genes are TRBV24-1 and TRBJ1-2; D might be TRBD1 (5 bases). The V and J ends lost 3 bases and 3 bases respectively, with 13 bases between them. Germline lookup yields CDR1 KGHDR and CDR2 SFDVKD. The CDR3 length is 15 residues. The CDR3 spells CATSDGGRDHYGYTF. CDR3 coding DNA: TGTGCCACCAGTGATGGTGGGAGGGACCACTATGGCTACACCTTC.

The chain links TRBV24-1 to TRBJ2-2; TRBD2 might be the D (5 bases). Germline loops: CDR1 KGHDR, CDR2 SFDVKD. There are 14 residues in the CDR3. The V end lost 1 base, the J end lost 4 bases, and 6 bases lay between the germline ends. The CDR3 protein is CATSDFGLTGELFF. DNA for the CDR3: TGTGCCACCAGTGATTTCGGACTCACCGGGGAGCTGTTTTTT.

V and J are TRBV5-4 and TRBJ1-4; 7 bases fit TRBD1. CDR1 is SGHNT and CDR2 is YYREEE in the germline V gene (reference sequence). The ends lost 7 bases at V and 7 bases at J; junction bases unmatched: 13. This CDR3 contains 15 residues. In DNA form, the CDR3 reads TGTGCCAGCCAGGACAGGAAGGGGTTTAGTGAAAAACTGTTTTTT. Encoded protein: CASQDRKGFSEKLFF. Supplemented by reference TRBV5-4 and TRBJ1-4, the full variable domain reads ETGVTQSPTHLIKTRGQQVTLRCSSQSGHNTVSWYQQALGQGPQFIFQYYREEENGRGNFPPRFSGLQFPNYSSELNVNALELDDSALYLCASQDRKGFSEKLFFGSGTQLSVL.

V usage is TRBV5-1 and J usage is TRBJ2-1; no reliable D call. V was shortened by 0 bases and J by 4 bases, with 5 bases between the two germline ends. Germline CDR1 SGHRS, CDR2 YFSETQ. The CDR3 loop spans 13 amino acids. The CDR3 sequence is CASSLDLYNEQFF. CDR3 sequence (DNA): TGCGCCAGCAGCTTGGACTTGTACAATGAGCAGTTCTTC.

This chain links TRBV6-4 with TRBJ2-7, with TRBD1 identical over 9 bases. Germline V gives CDR1 MRHNA, CDR2 SNTAGT. This CDR3 has 13 residues. The V and J ends lost 5 bases and 9 bases, in that order; junction bases with no gene match: 8. The CDR3, as DNA: TGTGCCAGCAGTCCCGGGACAGGGCTAACGCAGTACTTC. It translates to CASSPGTGLTQYF.

This sequence joins TRBV3-1 (or the pseudogene TRBV3-2) and TRBJ2-7, with D maybe TRBD1 (6 bases). CDR1 and CDR2 (germline): LGHDT, YNNKEL (reference sequence). This CDR3 is 15 amino acids long. Deletions cut 1 base from V and 3 bases from J, with 13 bases between. In DNA form, the CDR3 reads TGTGCCAGCAGCCAAGGGATAGGGGGTAGCTACGAGCAGTACTTC. It codes for CASSQGIGGSYEQYF.